The present T cell receptor beta chain was sequenced within a study of OX40 agonist ivuxolimab in advanced cancers. For the study at large: One patient with hepatocellular carcinoma and two with cutaneous melanoma, three in all, had partial responses.

TCRdb's table, derived via immunoSEQ multiplex PCR, lists solely in-frame clones and lacks some. This repertoire shows about 58,000 clones, less than 90% found once; its top ten account for about 3%. The CDR3 consists of 14 residues. V was trimmed by 1 base and J by 2 bases, leaving 6 bases between them. The germline V gene has CDR1 MNHNS and CDR2 SASEGT. This TCR was recovered from an adult with an advanced solid tumor such as melanoma, head and neck, liver or kidney cancer. The specimen comprised CD4+ or CD8+ T cells sorted from blood, sampled in a trial of the OX40 agonist ivuxolimab. J is TRBJ1-3 and V is TRBV6-1; perhaps TRBD1 as D (5 bases). In DNA form, the CDR3 reads TGTGCCAGCAGTGAAGTAGGGGCTGGAAACACCATATATTTT. Amino acid sequence: CASSEVGAGNTIYF.